This is a list of T cell receptor beta chains from one sample in a study of T cell changes during pregnancy in multiple sclerosis. Generated by immunoSEQ multiplex PCR, the TCRdb table keeps only in-frame clones and is missing some. This sample yields tens of thousands of clones, of which about nine tenths are seen a single time; approximately 4.5% belongs to the top ten. Sample: peripheral blood, taken in the second trimester of pregnancy. The receptors stem from a female donor in good health, enrolled as a control in a pregnancy study. Both conserved end residues are part of each CDR3. Each record gives: J gene, CDR3 length, clone size, V gene, CDR3 protein. Where a row states a size, it is once, few, many or the class of an expanded clone; other rows omit it.

J: TRBJ1-4
length: 14
size: NA
V: TRBV4-3
CDR3: CASSPRDSNEKLFF

J: TRBJ1-2
length: 14
size: NA
V: TRBV27
CDR3: CASSFGGPGYGYTF

J: TRBJ1-2
length: 14
size: NA
V: TRBV9
CDR3: CASSVGLGPGGYTF

J: TRBJ1-2
length: 13
size: NA
V: TRBV19
CDR3: CASSIQVESGYTF

J: TRBJ1-2
length: 14
size: NA
V: TRBV10-3
CDR3: CAISETPTGGGYTF

J: TRBJ1-3
length: 14
size: NA
V: TRBV9
CDR3: CASSVGRGGNTIYF

J: TRBJ2-7
length: 15
size: NA
V: TRBV19
CDR3: CASSIAEDGSYEQYF

J: TRBJ1-1
length: 14
size: NA
V: TRBV5-5
CDR3: CASSLAGGDTEAFF

J: TRBJ2-7
length: 14
size: once
V: TRBV6-5
CDR3: CASSLPDRPYEQYF

J: TRBJ2-3
length: 18
size: NA
V: TRBV15
CDR3: CATSRVWIQGMSTDTQYF

J: TRBJ1-5
length: 15
size: NA
V: TRBV19
CDR3: CASSIEGASNQPQHF

J: TRBJ1-1
length: 17
size: few
V: TRBV2
CDR3: CASSYLGAGGRNTEAFF

J: TRBJ2-3
length: 17
size: NA
V: TRBV4-1
CDR3: CASSQILRGGMTDTQYF

J: TRBJ1-5
length: 12
size: NA
V: TRBV6-1
CDR3: CAIQGASQPQHF

J: TRBJ2-7
length: 14
size: NA
V: TRBV19
CDR3: CASSLLGGGDEQYF

J: TRBJ1-1
length: 13
size: NA
V: TRBV14
CDR3: CASHRARSTEAFF

J: TRBJ1-2
length: 15
size: NA
V: TRBV5-4
CDR3: CASSPDRGIAYGYTF

J: TRBJ2-3
length: 19
size: NA
V: TRBV27
CDR3: CASSRILAGGLIVADTQYF

J: TRBJ1-2
length: 14
size: NA
V: TRBV5-1
CDR3: CASSATGFGGGYTF

J: TRBJ2-5
length: 14
size: NA
V: TRBV27
CDR3: CASSFSRAGETQYF

J: TRBJ2-3
length: 15
size: NA
V: TRBV19
CDR3: CASSIKRGSTDTQYF

J: TRBJ1-4
length: 14
size: NA
V: TRBV6-1
CDR3: CASGRTGGSSELFF

J: TRBJ1-2
length: 14
size: NA
V: TRBV18
CDR3: CASSPRGDGYGYTF

J: TRBJ1-6
length: 14
size: NA
V: TRBV6-5
CDR3: CASTRSSYNSPLHF

J: TRBJ1-2
length: 15
size: NA
V: TRBV15
CDR3: CATSREEVGLYGYTF

J: TRBJ2-1
length: 14
size: NA
V: TRBV27
CDR3: CAISRDRVLDEQFF

J: TRBJ2-7
length: 14
size: NA
V: TRBV7-2
CDR3: CASSLGGLPYEQYF

J: TRBJ2-5
length: 14
size: NA
V: TRBV21-1
CDR3: CASSNKLYQETQYF

J: TRBJ1-2
length: 14
size: NA
V: TRBV19
CDR3: CASRKADRASGYTF

J: TRBJ1-3
length: 15
size: NA
V: TRBV5-5
CDR3: CASSLSSSPGNTIYF

J: TRBJ2-4
length: 16
size: NA
V: TRBV11-2
CDR3: CASSYGQGYGKNIQYF

J: TRBJ1-6
length: 20
size: NA
V: TRBV21-1
CDR3: CASSKVAGAIPRSYNSPFHF

J: TRBJ1-2
length: 17
size: once
V: TRBV15
CDR3: CATSRDWGQGSNYGYTF

J: TRBJ1-1
length: 14
size: NA
V: TRBV10-3
CDR3: CAIRRQGVNTEAFF

J: TRBJ2-1
length: 14
size: NA
V: TRBV6-4
CDR3: CASSSGRASHEQFF

J: TRBJ2-3
length: 12
size: NA
V: TRBV5-4
CDR3: CASSLVLDTQYF

J: TRBJ1-4
length: 12
size: NA
V: TRBV10-1
CDR3: CASSEPLLGSIF

J: TRBJ1-5
length: 17
size: NA
V: TRBV10-3
CDR3: CAISRAGRQGSDQPQHF

J: TRBJ2-2
length: 14
size: NA
V: TRBV6-1
CDR3: CASSLAGDTGELFF

J: TRBJ2-3
length: 17
size: NA
V: TRBV10-1
CDR3: CASPGTTLRSSTDTQYF

J: TRBJ2-3
length: 17
size: NA
V: TRBV7-2
CDR3: CASSLAGGGRPKDTQYF

J: TRBJ1-1
length: 15
size: NA
V: TRBV6-5
CDR3: CASSYSQRGNTEAFF

J: TRBJ2-5
length: 15
size: NA
V: TRBV14
CDR3: CASSQEERGGETQYF

J: TRBJ2-1
length: 15
size: NA
V: TRBV30
CDR3: CAWSVGTGSYNEQFF

J: TRBJ2-1
length: 16
size: NA
V: TRBV6-4
CDR3: CASSASRTGDYNEQFF

J: TRBJ2-5
length: 12
size: once
V: TRBV15
CDR3: CATSRAGGAQYF

J: TRBJ2-7
length: 11
size: NA
V: TRBV27
CDR3: CASKQGYEQYF

J: TRBJ2-1
length: 12
size: NA
V: TRBV2
CDR3: CASSTEYNEQFF

J: TRBJ2-1
length: 17
size: NA
V: TRBV7-9
CDR3: CASTQPGGSGAYNEQFF

J: TRBJ1-2
length: 13
size: NA
V: TRBV27
CDR3: CASSRRGVGGYTF

J: TRBJ2-5
length: 16
size: NA
V: TRBV19
CDR3: CASSIRTSGSGETQYF

J: TRBJ1-2
length: 14
size: few
V: TRBV2
CDR3: CASLQGVIDYGYTF

J: TRBJ1-1
length: 12
size: NA
V: TRBV7-9
CDR3: CASSSNSGEAFF

J: TRBJ1-1
length: 14
size: NA
V: TRBV6-1
CDR3: CASSVDRANTEAFF

J: TRBJ2-1
length: 15
size: NA
V: TRBV9
CDR3: CASSVGRGDYNEQFF